This record looks at one T cell receptor (beta chain) sequence and its context. The antigen it binds to is not known. No per-base quality is available; no much larger clone lies one base away. Library preparation was by the immunoSEQ multiplex PCR assay. Around 92,000 TCR templates per sample were assayed by the deep sequencing platform. Genomic DNA extracted from sorted T cells was used for TCRbeta CDR3 sequencing. Turning to the authors' computational methods: The R programming language was used for clonal analysis of TCRbeta CDR3 data. Alloreactive CD4+ and CD8+ clones were defined by comparing unstimulated samples with post-reaction CFSE-low samples. Regulatory or non-regulatory origin of alloreactive CD4+ clones was assigned by matching sequences to the sorted unstimulated Treg and non-Treg repertoires. Sourced from immuneACCESS, this table was stored by TCRdb with only in-frame sequences that have V and J called. A share of the clones is absent; for the studies checked, an unresolved V gene accounts for under half, and the remainder has no known explanation. Clonal size and the V and J genes are those of that table, whereas D and trimming came from the DNA. This sample is represented by about 57,000 clones; 70% to 90% of them were singletons. Together, the top ten hold less than 4% of the sample.

This record belongs to a study of siplizumab effects on memory and regulatory T cells (dated by TCRdb to between 2017 and 2020). Describing the broader study: The study examined how the anti-CD2 antibody siplizumab affects alloreactive T-cell subsets in allogeneic mixed lymphocyte reactions built from human PBMCs.

Here is what the overall study found, with its caveats: Sequences below about 10^-5 frequency were poorly captured, so only a minor fraction of alloreactive clones could be mapped to unstimulated subsets. The cumulative frequency of alloreactive sequences that could be traced back to unstimulated CD4+ memory T cells was significantly reduced by siplizumab. Whether proliferating Tregs from siplizumab cultures actually had suppressive function was not functionally confirmed. Among mappable alloreactive CD4+ clones, the Treg-derived fraction averaged around 69% with siplizumab versus about 27% in control reactions. A naive or memory phenotype could not be assigned to roughly 75-96% of proliferating CD4+ or CD8+ clones. Greater diversity appeared to be present in unstimulated naive T cells than in memory T cells, and a substantial contribution to the alloresponse seemed to be made by naive cells.

The CDR3 contains 12 residues, cysteine and phenylalanine counted. The sequence is cut down to CDR3 DNA, 36 bases in frame from base 1. The CDR1 and CDR2 encoded by the germline V gene are SQVTM and ANQGSEA. The junction carries 12 bases between V and J, which are trimmed by 6 bases and 4 bases respectively. In three donor pairs, further sequencing was done on unstimulated CD8+ naive, CD4+ memory, CD8+ TEMRA, CD4+ naive and CD8+ effector memory subsets. Sorted unstimulated T cells and proliferating T cells recovered from mixed lymphocyte reactions underwent TCRbeta CDR3 sequencing. Fresh whole blood from about 11 HLA-typed healthy donors was used as the source from which PBMCs were isolated.

The chain is encoded by TRBV29-1 joined to TRBJ1-2, with TRBD1 as a weak D call on 6 bases. This clonotype was obtained from a human donor in good health. The sample was memory CD4+ T cells sorted from blood. The cell subset or site label of this sample denotes: unstimulated CD4+ memory T cells. The nucleotides are TGCAGCGTGGCAGGGGCGGGCTATGGCTACACCTTC. Translated, this gives CSVAGAGYGYTF.